The present entry profiles one T cell receptor (beta chain) with its context. Its antigen is still unknown. The CDR3 length is 14 residues. The V and J ends lost 3 bases and 4 bases respectively, with 13 bases between them. The germline V gene has CDR1 GTSNPN and CDR2 SVGIG (reference sequence). This entry comes from a study of a mutant IDH1 vaccine in newly diagnosed glioma. TCRdb's table, derived via immunoSEQ multiplex PCR, lists solely in-frame clones and lacks some. This table has some 40,000 clones, 80% appearing once. The time point: week 11, during vaccination. In every dose of vaccine, 300 ug of mutant IDH1 20-mer peptide was given alongside topical imiquimod.

The TCR originated in a woman between 25 and 40 years old with glioma. Some clones in this sample may be carry-over from other donors' samples. The material sequenced was peripheral blood mononuclear cells (PBMCs), taken from a glioma patient whose treatment included an IDH1 peptide vaccine. This chain uses TRBV30 with TRBJ2-1; D possibly corresponds to TRBD2 (6 bases). The CDR3 protein is CAWSRDFQYNEQFF. The CDR3, as DNA: TGTGCCTGGAGCCGGGACTTCCAATACAATGAGCAGTTCTTC.